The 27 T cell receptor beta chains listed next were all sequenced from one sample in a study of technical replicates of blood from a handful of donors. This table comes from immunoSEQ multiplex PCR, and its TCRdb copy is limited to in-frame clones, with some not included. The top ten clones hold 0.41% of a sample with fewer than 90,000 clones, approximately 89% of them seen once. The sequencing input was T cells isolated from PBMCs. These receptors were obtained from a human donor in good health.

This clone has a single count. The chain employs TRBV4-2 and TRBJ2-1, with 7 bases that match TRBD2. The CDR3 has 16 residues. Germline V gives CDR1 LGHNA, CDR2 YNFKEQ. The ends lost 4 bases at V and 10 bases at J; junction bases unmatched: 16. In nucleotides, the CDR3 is TGTGCCAGCAGCCGAAATTTCTGGCGGGAGTCGGGAGAGCAGTTCTTC. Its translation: CASSRNFWRESGEQFF.

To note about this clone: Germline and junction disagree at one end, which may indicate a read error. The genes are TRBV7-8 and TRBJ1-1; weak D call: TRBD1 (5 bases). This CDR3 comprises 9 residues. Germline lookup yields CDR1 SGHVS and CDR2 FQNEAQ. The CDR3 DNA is TGTGCCAGCAGCTTAGTGGGGGGCTTT. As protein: CASSLVGGF.

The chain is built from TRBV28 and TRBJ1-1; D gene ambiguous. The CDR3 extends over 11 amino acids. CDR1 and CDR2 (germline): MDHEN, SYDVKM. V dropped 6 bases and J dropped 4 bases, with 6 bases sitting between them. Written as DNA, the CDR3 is TGTGCCAGCAGACTGAGCACTGAAGCTTTCTTT. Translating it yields CASRLSTEAFF.

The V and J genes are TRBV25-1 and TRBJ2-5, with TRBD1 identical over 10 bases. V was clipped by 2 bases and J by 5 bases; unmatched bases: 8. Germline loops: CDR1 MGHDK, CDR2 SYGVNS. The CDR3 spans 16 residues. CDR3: CASSEGTGESLETQYF. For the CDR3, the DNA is TGTGCCAGCAGTGAAGGGACAGGGGAATCGTTGGAGACCCAGTACTTC.

CDR3 sequence: CASSLNGAGYGYTF. CDR3 bases: TGCGCCAGCAGCTTGAATGGGGCCGGCTATGGCTACACCTTC. The rearrangement uses TRBV5-1 and TRBJ1-2; D might be TRBD1 (5 bases). The CDR3 totals 14 residues. Trimming stripped 1 base from V and 4 bases from J, with 11 bases between. Germline CDR1 is SGHRS and CDR2 is YFSETQ.

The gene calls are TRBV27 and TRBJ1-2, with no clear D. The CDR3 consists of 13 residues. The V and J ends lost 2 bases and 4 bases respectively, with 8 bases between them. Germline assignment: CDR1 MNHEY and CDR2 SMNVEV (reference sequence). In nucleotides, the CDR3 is TGTGCCAGCAGTTTAGGCGGGGTCTATGGCTACACCTTC. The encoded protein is CASSLGGVYGYTF.

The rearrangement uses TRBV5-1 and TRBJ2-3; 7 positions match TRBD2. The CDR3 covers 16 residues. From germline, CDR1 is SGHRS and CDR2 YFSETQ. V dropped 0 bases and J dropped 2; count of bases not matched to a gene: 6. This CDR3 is CASSLVGLDYTDTQYF. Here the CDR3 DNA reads TGCGCCAGCAGCTTGGTCGGACTAGATTACACAGATACGCAGTATTTT.

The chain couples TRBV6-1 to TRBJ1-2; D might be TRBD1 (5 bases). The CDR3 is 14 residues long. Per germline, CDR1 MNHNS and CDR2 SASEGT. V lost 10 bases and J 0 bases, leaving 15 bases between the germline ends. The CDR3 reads CAILSGGSNYGYTF. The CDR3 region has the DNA TGTGCCATCCTTTCTGGGGGGTCTAACTATGGCTACACCTTC.

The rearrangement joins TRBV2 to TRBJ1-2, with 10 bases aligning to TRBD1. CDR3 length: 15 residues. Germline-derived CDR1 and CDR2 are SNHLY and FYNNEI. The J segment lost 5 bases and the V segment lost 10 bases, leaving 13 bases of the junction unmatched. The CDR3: CANPPDRGIGYGYTF. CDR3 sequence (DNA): TGTGCCAACCCCCCGGACAGGGGGATTGGGTATGGCTACACCTTC.

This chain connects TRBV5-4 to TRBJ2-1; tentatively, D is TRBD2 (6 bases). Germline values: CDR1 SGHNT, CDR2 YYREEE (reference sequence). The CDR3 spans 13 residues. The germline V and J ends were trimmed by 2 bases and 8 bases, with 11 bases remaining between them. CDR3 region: CASSLWEVDEQFF. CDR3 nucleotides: TGTGCCAGCAGCTTATGGGAGGTCGATGAGCAGTTCTTC.

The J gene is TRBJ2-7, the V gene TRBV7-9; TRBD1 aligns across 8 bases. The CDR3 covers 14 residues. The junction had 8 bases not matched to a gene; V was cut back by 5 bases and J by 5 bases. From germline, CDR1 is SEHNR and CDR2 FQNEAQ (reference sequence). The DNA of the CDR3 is TGTGCCAGCAGCGTCGGACAGGGTGTCGACGAGCAGTACTTC. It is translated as CASSVGQGVDEQYF.

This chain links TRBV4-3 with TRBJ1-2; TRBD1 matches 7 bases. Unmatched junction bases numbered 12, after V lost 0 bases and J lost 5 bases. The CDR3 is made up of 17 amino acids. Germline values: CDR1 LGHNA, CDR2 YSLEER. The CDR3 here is CASSQDSEVGQPYGYTF. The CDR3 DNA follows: TGCGCCAGCAGCCAAGATTCGGAGGTGGGACAGCCTTATGGCTACACCTTC.

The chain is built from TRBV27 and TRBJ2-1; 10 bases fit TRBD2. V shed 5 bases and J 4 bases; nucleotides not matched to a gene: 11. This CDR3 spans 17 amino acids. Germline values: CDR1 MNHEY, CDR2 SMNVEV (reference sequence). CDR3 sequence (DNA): TGTGCCAGCAGTCGACAAGGACTAGCGGAGATATACAATGAGCAGTTCTTC. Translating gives CASSRQGLAEIYNEQFF.

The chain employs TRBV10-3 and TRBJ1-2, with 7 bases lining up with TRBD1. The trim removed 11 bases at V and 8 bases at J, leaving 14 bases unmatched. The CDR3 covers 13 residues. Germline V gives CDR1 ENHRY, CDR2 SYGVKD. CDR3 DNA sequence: TGTGCCTTCTCACCCGGGACAGCTAGAGGCTACACCTTC. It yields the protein CAFSPGTARGYTF.

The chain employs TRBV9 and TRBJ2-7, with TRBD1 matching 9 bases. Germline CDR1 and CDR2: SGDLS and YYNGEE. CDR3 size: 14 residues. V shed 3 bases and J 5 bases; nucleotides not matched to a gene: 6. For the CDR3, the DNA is TGTGCCAGCAGCGGCGGGACAGGGCTGAACGAGCAGTACTTC. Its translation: CASSGGTGLNEQYF.

The CDR3 bases are TGCGCCAGCAGCTTGCCAGCGGGAGGGCCCGACGAGCAGTACTTC. Its translation is CASSLPAGGPDEQYF. The J gene is TRBJ2-7, the V gene TRBV5-1; TRBD2 agrees at 10 bases. The length of the CDR3 is 15 residues. Germline values: CDR1 SGHRS, CDR2 YFSETQ. V gave up 1 base and J gave up 5 bases; unmatched junction bases: 6.

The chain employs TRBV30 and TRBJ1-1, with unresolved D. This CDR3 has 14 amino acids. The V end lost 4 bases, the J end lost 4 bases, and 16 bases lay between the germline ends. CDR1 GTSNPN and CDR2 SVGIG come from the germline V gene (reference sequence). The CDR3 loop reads CAWTLSRGVTEAFF. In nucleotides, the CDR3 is TGTGCCTGGACCCTATCTCGGGGAGTCACTGAAGCTTTCTTT.

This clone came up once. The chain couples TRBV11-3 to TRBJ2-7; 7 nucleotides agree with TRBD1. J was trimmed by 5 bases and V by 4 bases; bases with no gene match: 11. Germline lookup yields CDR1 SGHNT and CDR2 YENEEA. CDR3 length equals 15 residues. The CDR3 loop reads CASSSGQDLGHEQYF. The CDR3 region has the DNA TGTGCCAGCAGCTCCGGACAGGACCTAGGCCACGAGCAGTACTTC.

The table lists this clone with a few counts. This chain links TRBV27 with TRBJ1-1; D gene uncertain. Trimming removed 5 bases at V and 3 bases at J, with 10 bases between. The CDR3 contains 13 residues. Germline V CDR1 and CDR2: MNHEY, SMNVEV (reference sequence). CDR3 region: CASSHQRDTEAFF. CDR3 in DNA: TGTGCCAGCAGTCACCAGCGGGACACTGAAGCTTTCTTT.

CDR3 region: CASSELSGRGTYEQYF. Written as DNA, the CDR3 is TGTGCCAGCAGTGAATTGAGCGGAAGAGGAACCTACGAGCAGTACTTC. The chain joins TRBV6-1 to TRBJ2-7, with a weak D call TRBD2 (5 bases). CDR1 and CDR2 (germline): MNHNS, SASEGT. The length of the CDR3 is 16 residues. The V and J ends lost 2 bases and 2 bases respectively, with 16 bases between them.

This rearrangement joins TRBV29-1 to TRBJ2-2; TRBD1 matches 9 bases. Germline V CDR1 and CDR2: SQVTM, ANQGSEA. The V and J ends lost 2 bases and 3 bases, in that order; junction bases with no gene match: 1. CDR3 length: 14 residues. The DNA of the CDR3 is TGCAGCGTTGAAAGGACAGGGGACACCGGGGAGCTGTTTTTT. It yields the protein CSVERTGDTGELFF.

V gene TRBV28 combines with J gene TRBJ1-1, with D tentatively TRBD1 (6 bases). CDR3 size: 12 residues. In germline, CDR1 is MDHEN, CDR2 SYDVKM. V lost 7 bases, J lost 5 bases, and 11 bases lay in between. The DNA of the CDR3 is TGTGCCAGCACCAACAGGGTTACTGAAGCTTTCTTT. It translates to CASTNRVTEAFF.

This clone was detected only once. The CDR3 sequence: CASSVAPTGTVTEAFF. CDR3 sequence (DNA): TGTGCCAGCAGCGTAGCTCCAACAGGAACCGTCACTGAAGCTTTCTTT. The chain has TRBV9 and TRBJ1-1; TRBD1 might be the D (5 bases). Germline assignment: CDR1 SGDLS and CDR2 YYNGEE. The V end was cut by 0 bases, the J end by 4 bases, with 16 bases between. CDR3 length: 16 residues.

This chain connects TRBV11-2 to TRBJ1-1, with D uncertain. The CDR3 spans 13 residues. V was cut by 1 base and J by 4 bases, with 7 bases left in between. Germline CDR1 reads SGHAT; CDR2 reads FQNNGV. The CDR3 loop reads CASSLGIFTEAFF. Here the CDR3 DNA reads TGTGCCAGCAGCTTAGGTATTTTCACTGAAGCTTTCTTT.

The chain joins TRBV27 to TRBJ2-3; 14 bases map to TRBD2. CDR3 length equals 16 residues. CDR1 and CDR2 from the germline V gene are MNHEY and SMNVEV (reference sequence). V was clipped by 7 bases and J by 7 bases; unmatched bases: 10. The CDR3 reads CASTNAGTSGRNTQYF. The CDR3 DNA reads TGTGCCAGCACCAATGCCGGGACTAGCGGGAGAAATACGCAGTATTTT.

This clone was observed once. CDR3 bases: TGTGCCAGCAGGCCCTTAGACAGGGGACGTGAAAAACTGTTTTTT. This codes for CASRPLDRGREKLFF. V is TRBV27 and J is TRBJ1-4; the match to TRBD1 covers 8 bases. The CDR3 runs to 15 residues. V was pared by 6 bases and J by 7 bases, with 10 bases of the junction left unmatched. CDR1 MNHEY and CDR2 SMNVEV come from the germline V gene (reference sequence).

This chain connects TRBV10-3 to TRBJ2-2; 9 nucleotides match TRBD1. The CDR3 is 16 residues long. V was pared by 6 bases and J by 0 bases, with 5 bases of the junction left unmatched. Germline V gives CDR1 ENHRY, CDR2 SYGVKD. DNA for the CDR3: TGTGCCATCAGCTTGACAGGGGGAGCGAACACCGGGGAGCTGTTTTTT. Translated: CAISLTGGANTGELFF.